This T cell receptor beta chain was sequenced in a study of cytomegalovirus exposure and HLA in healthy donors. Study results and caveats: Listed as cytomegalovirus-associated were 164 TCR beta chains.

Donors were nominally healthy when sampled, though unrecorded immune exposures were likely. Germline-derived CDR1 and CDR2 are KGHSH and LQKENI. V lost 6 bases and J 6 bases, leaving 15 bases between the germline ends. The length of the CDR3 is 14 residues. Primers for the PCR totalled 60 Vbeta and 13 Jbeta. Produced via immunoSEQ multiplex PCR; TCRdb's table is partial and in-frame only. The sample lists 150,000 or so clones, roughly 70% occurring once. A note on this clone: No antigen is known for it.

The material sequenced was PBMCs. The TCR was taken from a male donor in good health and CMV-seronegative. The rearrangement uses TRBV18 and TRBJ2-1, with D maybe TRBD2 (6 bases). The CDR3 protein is CASSPEGVGNEQFF. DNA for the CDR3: TGTGCCAGCTCCCCGGAGGGAGTCGGCAATGAGCAGTTCTTC.